This T cell receptor (beta chain) was obtained from a study of T cell clusters in autoimmune cytopenias. TRB was amplified by touch-down multiplex PCR, primer pools A and B combined. TCRdb reprocessed the multiplex PCR reads, with one entry per CDR3 protein and no DNA. Across approximately 12,000 distinct CDR3 sequences, the top ten clones capture 3% to 3.5% of the sample. Germline V gene lookup returns CDR1 MNHNS and CDR2 SASEGT. The CDR3 extends over 15 amino acids. TRB was amplified from 250 ng of peripheral blood genomic DNA per sample. This same sample was also taken into another study, of T cell repertoires in aging, cancer and after chemotherapy.

The sample was peripheral blood. The sequence was collected from a human donor in good health. The chain recombines TRBV6-1 with TRBJ2-2; the TCRdb call, TRBD2, lacks DNA for checking. The CDR3 reads CAGSPEEGGTGELFF.